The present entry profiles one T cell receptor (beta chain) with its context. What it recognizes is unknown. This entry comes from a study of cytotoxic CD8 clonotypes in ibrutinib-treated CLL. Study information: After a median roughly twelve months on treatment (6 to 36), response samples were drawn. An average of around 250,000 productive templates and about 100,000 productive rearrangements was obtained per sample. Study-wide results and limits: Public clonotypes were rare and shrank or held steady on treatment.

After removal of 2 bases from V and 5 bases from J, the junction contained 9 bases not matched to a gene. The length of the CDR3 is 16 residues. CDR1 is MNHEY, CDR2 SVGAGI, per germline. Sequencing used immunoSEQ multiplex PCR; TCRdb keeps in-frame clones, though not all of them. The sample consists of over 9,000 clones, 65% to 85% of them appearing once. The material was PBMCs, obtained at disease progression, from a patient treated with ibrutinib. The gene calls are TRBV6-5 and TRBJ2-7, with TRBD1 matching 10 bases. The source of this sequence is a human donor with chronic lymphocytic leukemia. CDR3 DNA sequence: TGTGCCAGCAGTTACACATTGACAGGGGGCTATCACGAGCAGTACTTC. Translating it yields CASSYTLTGGYHEQYF.